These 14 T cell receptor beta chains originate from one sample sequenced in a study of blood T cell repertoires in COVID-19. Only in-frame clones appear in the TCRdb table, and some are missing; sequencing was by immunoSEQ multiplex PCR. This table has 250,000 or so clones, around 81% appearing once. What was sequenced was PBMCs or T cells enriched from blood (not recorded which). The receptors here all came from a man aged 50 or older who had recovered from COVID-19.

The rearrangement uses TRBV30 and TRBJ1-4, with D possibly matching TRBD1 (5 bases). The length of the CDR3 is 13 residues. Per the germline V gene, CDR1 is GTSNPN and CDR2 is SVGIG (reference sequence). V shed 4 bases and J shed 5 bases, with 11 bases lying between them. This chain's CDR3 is CAWKRGVNEKLFF. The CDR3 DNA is TGTGCCTGGAAAAGGGGCGTCAATGAAAAACTGTTTTTT.

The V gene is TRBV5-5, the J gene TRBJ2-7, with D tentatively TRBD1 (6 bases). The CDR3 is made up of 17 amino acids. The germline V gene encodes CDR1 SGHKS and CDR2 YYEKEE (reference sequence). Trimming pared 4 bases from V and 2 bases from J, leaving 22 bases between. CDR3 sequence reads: CASSPNPSGVRAYEQYF. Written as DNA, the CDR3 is TGTGCCAGCAGCCCAAACCCTTCAGGGGTGAGGGCCTACGAGCAGTACTTC.

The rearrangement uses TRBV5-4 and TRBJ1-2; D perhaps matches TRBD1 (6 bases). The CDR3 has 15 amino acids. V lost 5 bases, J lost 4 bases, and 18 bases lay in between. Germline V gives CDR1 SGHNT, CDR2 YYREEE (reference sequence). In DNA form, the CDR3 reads TGTGCCAGCAGACCCGTAGGGGGGGTAGTCTATGGCTACACCTTC. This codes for CASRPVGGVVYGYTF.

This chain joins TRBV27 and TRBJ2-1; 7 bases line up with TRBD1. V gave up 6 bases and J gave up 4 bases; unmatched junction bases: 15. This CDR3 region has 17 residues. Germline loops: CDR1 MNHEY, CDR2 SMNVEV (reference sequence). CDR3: CASSRSLRTGHYNEQFF. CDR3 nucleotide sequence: TGTGCCAGCAGCCGATCGCTAAGGACAGGACATTACAATGAGCAGTTCTTC.

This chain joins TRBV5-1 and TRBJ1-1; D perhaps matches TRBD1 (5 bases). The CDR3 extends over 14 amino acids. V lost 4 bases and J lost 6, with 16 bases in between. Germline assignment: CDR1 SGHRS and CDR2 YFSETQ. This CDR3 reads CASSPRGGTSEAFF. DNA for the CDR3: TGCGCCAGCAGCCCCCGGGGAGGGACCTCTGAAGCTTTCTTT.

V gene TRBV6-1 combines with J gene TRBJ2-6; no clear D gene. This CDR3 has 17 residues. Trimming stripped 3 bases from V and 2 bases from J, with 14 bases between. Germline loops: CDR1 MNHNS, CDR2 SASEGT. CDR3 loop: CASSESRNQAGANVLTF. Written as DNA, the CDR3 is TGTGCCAGCAGTGAGTCCCGGAACCAGGCTGGGGCCAACGTCCTGACTTTC.

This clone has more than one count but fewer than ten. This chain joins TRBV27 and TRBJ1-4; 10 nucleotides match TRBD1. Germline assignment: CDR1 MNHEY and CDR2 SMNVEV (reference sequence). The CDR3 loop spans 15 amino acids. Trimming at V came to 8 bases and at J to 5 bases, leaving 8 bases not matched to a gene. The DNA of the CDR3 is TGTGCCAGCGGCGACTGGACAGGGGGGAATGAAAAACTGTTTTTT. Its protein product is CASGDWTGGNEKLFF.

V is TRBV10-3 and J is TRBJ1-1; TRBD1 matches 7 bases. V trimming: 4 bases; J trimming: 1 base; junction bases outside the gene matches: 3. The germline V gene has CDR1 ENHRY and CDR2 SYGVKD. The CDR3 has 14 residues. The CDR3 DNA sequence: TGTGCCATCAGTGGGGACAGTACGAACACTGAAGCTTTCTTT. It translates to CAISGDSTNTEAFF.

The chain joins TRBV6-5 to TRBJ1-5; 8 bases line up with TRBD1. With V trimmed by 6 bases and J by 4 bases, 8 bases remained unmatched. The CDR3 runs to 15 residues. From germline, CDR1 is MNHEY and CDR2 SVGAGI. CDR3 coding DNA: TGTGCCAGCAGCTGGACAGGGATGGGGAATCAGCCCCAGCATTTT. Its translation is CASSWTGMGNQPQHF.

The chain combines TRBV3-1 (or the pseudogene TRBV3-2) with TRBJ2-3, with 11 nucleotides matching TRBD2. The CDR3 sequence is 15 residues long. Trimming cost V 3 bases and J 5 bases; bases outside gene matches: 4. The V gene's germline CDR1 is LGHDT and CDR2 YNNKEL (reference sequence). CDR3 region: CASSHSGGAIDTQYF. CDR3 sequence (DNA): TGTGCCAGCAGCCATAGCGGGGGGGCCATAGATACGCAGTATTTT.

The DNA for the CDR3 is TGCGCCAGCAGCTCGCAGGGGGTCTACAATGAGCAGTTCTTC. This translates into CASSSQGVYNEQFF. The chain recombines TRBV5-1 with TRBJ2-1; 7 bases are shared with TRBD1. This CDR3 spans 14 amino acids. CDR1 and CDR2 from the germline V gene are SGHRS and YFSETQ. The ends lost 3 bases at V and 3 bases at J; junction bases unmatched: 3.

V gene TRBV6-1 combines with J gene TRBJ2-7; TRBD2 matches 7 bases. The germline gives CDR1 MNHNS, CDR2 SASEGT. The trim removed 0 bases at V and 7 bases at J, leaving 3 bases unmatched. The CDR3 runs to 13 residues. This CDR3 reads CASSEAWGGEQYF. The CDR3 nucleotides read TGTGCCAGCAGTGAAGCCTGGGGGGGAGAGCAGTACTTC.

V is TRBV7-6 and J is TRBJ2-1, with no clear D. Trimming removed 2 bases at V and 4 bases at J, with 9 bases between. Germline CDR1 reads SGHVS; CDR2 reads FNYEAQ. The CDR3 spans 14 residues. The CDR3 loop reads CASSLFGRYNEQFF. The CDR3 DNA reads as TGTGCCAGCAGCTTATTCGGCAGGTACAATGAGCAGTTCTTC. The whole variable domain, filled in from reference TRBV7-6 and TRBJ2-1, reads GAGVSQSPRYKVTKRGQDVALRCDPISGHVSLYWYRQALGQGPEFLTYFNYEAQQDKSGLPNDRFSAERPEGSISTLTIQRTEQRDSAMYRCASSLFGRYNEQFFGPGTRLTVL.

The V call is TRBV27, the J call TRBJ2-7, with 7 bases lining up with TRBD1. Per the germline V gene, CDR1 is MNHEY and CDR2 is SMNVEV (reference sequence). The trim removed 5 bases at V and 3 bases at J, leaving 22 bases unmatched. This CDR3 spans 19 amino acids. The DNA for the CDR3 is TGTGCCAGCAGTCCCAAAGGTGGGGCGACAGGGAGAGGCTACTACGAGCAGTACTTC. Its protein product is CASSPKGGATGRGYYEQYF.